Sequencing of this T cell receptor beta chain was carried out in a study of blood T cell repertoires in COVID-19 (dated by TCRdb to about 2020). About the investigation overall: Samples covering the acute and convalescent phases of COVID-19 were provided by collaborators in the United States, Italy and Spain. Deeply sampled blood TCRbeta repertoires from subjects exposed to, actively infected with, or recovered from COVID-19 were included in the dataset. The samples were drawn from the first 160 participants of the ongoing ImmuneRACE study and from more than 1,000 subjects provided by 6 global collaborators. The material from the prospective study consisted of cDNA or gDNA derived from T cells, B-cell-depleted T cells, or PBMCs. Where available, HLA class I and class II types were taken from metadata supplied by the sample provider and were not determined by assay-based typing. The sample metadata nearly always contained a de-identified subject ID, COVID-19 status, age in years and sex. The repertoires were made available in a free public database intended to serve as a resource for research on the immune response to SARS-CoV-2. Paper-wide results and their limitations: The amount of clinical and demographic metadata varied by source and participant and was provided uncurated.

In the case of this clone: Its antigen is still unknown. No clone much larger than this one lies a single base away; base qualities are absent.

TCRbeta CDR3 regions were amplified from genomic DNA by means of the immunoSEQ Assay, a bias-controlled multiplex PCR. The authors processed their data as follows. Within the assay, amplification of reference gene primers was used to estimate how many nucleated cells each sample contained. Sequence reads were collapsed and filtered to measure the absolute abundance of every unique TCRbeta CDR3 rearrangement. For each sample, productive Simpson clonality was calculated as the square root of Simpson's diversity index across productive rearrangements. As stored in TCRdb, this immuneACCESS dataset retains in-frame rearrangements with V and J assigned. A fraction of the clones does not appear; measured against another copy, unresolved V genes explain less than half of the discrepancy, and the remainder lacks a known reason. V and J calls and clone size are given by that table; D and trimming were obtained from the DNA. The table for this sample lists 100,000 to 120,000 clones; more than 80% of them were counted only once. The ten largest clones take up roughly 5% of the sample.

From the germline V gene (reference sequence), CDR1 is LGHDT and CDR2 is YNNKEL. Inclusive of the bounding cysteine and phenylalanine, the CDR3 is 14 residues long. Only CDR3 DNA is held: 42 bases, read in frame from base 1. The trim is 0 bases for V and 7 bases for J, with a gap of 12 bases between the germline ends. One collaborating source in Seattle enrolled patients during active infection and followed them longitudinally through the course of disease. Whole blood was collected in K2EDTA tubes by collaborating institutions according to the institutions' own protocols. For TCRbeta analysis, collaborators shipped samples in one of three forms: frozen whole blood, isolated PBMCs, or DNA extracted from either of those sample types.

This chain is built from TRBV3-1 (or the pseudogene TRBV3-2) and TRBJ1-2; TRBD1 could be the D gene, as 5 bases match. The source of this sequence is a woman in her sixties or seventies with COVID-19, enrolled during active disease. The sequenced sample was peripheral blood. The CDR3 has the sequence CASSQDGAGAGYTF. The DNA is TGTGCCAGCAGCCAAGATGGGGCAGGCGCTGGCTACACCTTC.